This is a list of T cell receptor beta chains from one sample in a study of identical twins. TCRdb reprocessed the 5' RACE reads via MiXCR and lists one record per CDR3 protein. Among 400,000 to 500,000 distinct CDR3 sequences listed, roughly an eighth were seen once. The same data also contributed to another study, on yellow fever vaccine responses in identical twins.

Sample: CD4+ T cells sorted from blood. The receptors were sampled from a woman between 18 and 30 years old in good health. Both conserved end residues are part of each CDR3. The order of the fields is J gene, V gene, clone size, D gene, CDR3 DNA, CDR3 protein. The D gene is left open where the match is weak. Clone size is not always given. Where it is, it says once, few, many or a class for expanded clones.

j_call: TRBJ2-7; v_call: TRBV25-1; clone_size: few; d_call: -; cdr3_nt: TGTGCCAGCAGGGATAAGTACTTC; cdr3_aa: CASRDKYF
j_call: TRBJ2-3; v_call: TRBV11-1; clone_size: -; d_call: TRBD2; cdr3_nt: TGTGCCAGCAGCTTAGAACTAGCGGGAGAATCGTTCGGGATAACAGATACGCAGTATTTT; cdr3_aa: CASSLELAGESFGITDTQYF
j_call: TRBJ2-3; v_call: TRBV7-6; clone_size: few; d_call: -; cdr3_nt: TGTGCCAGCAGTCATAGCGCGGGGGCCCCGGATACGCAGTATTTT; cdr3_aa: CASSHSAGAPDTQYF
j_call: TRBJ1-5; v_call: TRBV7-3; clone_size: -; d_call: -; cdr3_nt: TGTGCCAGCAGCTTGCAGGGGATTAGCAATCAGCCCCAGCATTTT; cdr3_aa: CASSLQGISNQPQHF
j_call: TRBJ1-1; v_call: TRBV29-1; clone_size: many; d_call: -; cdr3_nt: TGCAGCGTTGCGGGGCCCTGGAACACTGAAGCTTTCTTT; cdr3_aa: CSVAGPWNTEAFF
j_call: TRBJ1-2; v_call: TRBV4-2; clone_size: -; d_call: TRBD1; cdr3_nt: TGTGCCAGCAGCCAAGACATAGCAGGGGGCGGTTATGGCTACACCTTC; cdr3_aa: CASSQDIAGGGYGYTF
j_call: TRBJ2-1; v_call: TRBV20-1; clone_size: many; d_call: TRBD2; cdr3_nt: TGCAGTGCTAGGACCCCCAGCGGGAGTGTTGAGCAGTTCTTC; cdr3_aa: CSARTPSGSVEQFF
j_call: TRBJ2-1; v_call: TRBV3-1; clone_size: -; d_call: TRBD2; cdr3_nt: TGTGCCACCTCCAAGCGGGGGGCTCGTGATGAGCAGTTCTTC; cdr3_aa: CATSKRGARDEQFF
j_call: TRBJ2-5; v_call: TRBV7-9; clone_size: -; d_call: -; cdr3_nt: TGTGCCAGCAGCTTATCGGCGACACCCGGGGCGGCCCAGTACTTC; cdr3_aa: CASSLSATPGAAQYF
j_call: TRBJ1-1; v_call: TRBV7-2; clone_size: -; d_call: -; cdr3_nt: TGTGCCAGCAGCAACACGGGGTCATCGCTCAACACTGAAGCTTTCTTT; cdr3_aa: CASSNTGSSLNTEAFF
j_call: TRBJ2-1; v_call: TRBV7-3; clone_size: few; d_call: -; cdr3_nt: TGTGCCAGCAGCGTAGGGGGGACACAAAATGAGCAGTTCTTC; cdr3_aa: CASSVGGTQNEQFF
j_call: TRBJ2-1; v_call: TRBV7-2; clone_size: few; d_call: -; cdr3_nt: TGTGCCAGCAGCCCCACCTCGGGCCAGGGTGAGCAGTTCTTC; cdr3_aa: CASSPTSGQGEQFF
j_call: TRBJ2-3; v_call: TRBV12-3/TRBV12-4; clone_size: many; d_call: TRBD2; cdr3_nt: TGTGCCAGCAGTGGTACCGGGGGGGCCGATACGCAGTATTTT; cdr3_aa: CASSGTGGADTQYF
j_call: TRBJ2-3; v_call: TRBV20-1; clone_size: -; d_call: -; cdr3_nt: TGCAGTGCTAGAGTCCAAGATACGCAGTATTTT; cdr3_aa: CSARVQDTQYF
j_call: TRBJ2-3; v_call: TRBV24-1; clone_size: few; d_call: TRBD2; cdr3_nt: TGTGCCACCAGTCCGGCGGGGGGCGGGGTGGATACGCAGTATTTT; cdr3_aa: CATSPAGGGVDTQYF
j_call: TRBJ2-7; v_call: TRBV7-2; clone_size: -; d_call: -; cdr3_nt: TGTGCCAGCAGCTTAGATCGAGGGAATCTGTACGAGCAGTACTTC; cdr3_aa: CASSLDRGNLYEQYF
j_call: TRBJ2-7; v_call: TRBV29-1; clone_size: few; d_call: -; cdr3_nt: TGCAGCGTTGAAGTTGTCGGCCGGGGGTTATCCTACGAGCAGTACTTC; cdr3_aa: CSVEVVGRGLSYEQYF
j_call: TRBJ2-2; v_call: TRBV28; clone_size: few; d_call: -; cdr3_nt: TGTGCCAGCAGTTTATTCTCCTGGGAGCTGTTTTTT; cdr3_aa: CASSLFSWELFF
j_call: TRBJ1-5; v_call: TRBV20-1; clone_size: few; d_call: TRBD1; cdr3_nt: TGCAGTGCTAATACCGACAGGGTCAATCAGCCCCAGCATTTT; cdr3_aa: CSANTDRVNQPQHF
j_call: TRBJ2-5; v_call: TRBV29-1; clone_size: -; d_call: TRBD2; cdr3_nt: TGCAGCGTTGAAGGCCCCGGGAGGGTTGCAGAGACCCAGTACTTC; cdr3_aa: CSVEGPGRVAETQYF
j_call: TRBJ2-1; v_call: TRBV7-9; clone_size: once; d_call: TRBD2; cdr3_nt: TGTGCCAGCAGCTTAGTCGTCGAGCGGGAGGAGCAGTTCTTC; cdr3_aa: CASSLVVEREEQFF
j_call: TRBJ2-7; v_call: TRBV20-1; clone_size: few; d_call: -; cdr3_nt: TGCAGTGCTACACCTATGGGACGAATGGGGGAGCAGTACTTC; cdr3_aa: CSATPMGRMGEQYF
j_call: TRBJ2-7; v_call: TRBV4-3; clone_size: -; d_call: -; cdr3_nt: TGCGCCAGCAGCCGCACCCGGACGGCCATTGGACCCTACGAGCAGTACTTC; cdr3_aa: CASSRTRTAIGPYEQYF
j_call: TRBJ2-7; v_call: TRBV29-1; clone_size: few; d_call: -; cdr3_nt: TGCAGCGTTGAGGGTAACGGAGCCTACGAGCAGTACTTC; cdr3_aa: CSVEGNGAYEQYF
j_call: TRBJ2-7; v_call: TRBV7-9; clone_size: -; d_call: -; cdr3_nt: TGTGCCAGCAGTTTGACCCAGGGAGCATCCTACGAGCAGTACTTC; cdr3_aa: CASSLTQGASYEQYF
j_call: TRBJ1-1; v_call: TRBV10-3; clone_size: few; d_call: -; cdr3_nt: TGTGCCATCAAACTTGGAGGGGCGTCCACTGAAGCTTTCTTT; cdr3_aa: CAIKLGGASTEAFF
j_call: TRBJ2-1; v_call: TRBV6-1; clone_size: -; d_call: TRBD2; cdr3_nt: TGTGCCAGCAGTGGTCTTCCTAGCGGGGCCTACAATGAGCAGTTCTTC; cdr3_aa: CASSGLPSGAYNEQFF
j_call: TRBJ2-1; v_call: TRBV7-9; clone_size: many; d_call: -; cdr3_nt: TGTGCCAGCAGCCCCCGTGGGGGCAATGAGCAGTTCTTC; cdr3_aa: CASSPRGGNEQFF
j_call: TRBJ2-1; v_call: TRBV6-2/TRBV6-3; clone_size: many; d_call: -; cdr3_nt: TGTGCCAGCAGCGCGGGGCACTACAATGAGCAGTTCTTC; cdr3_aa: CASSAGHYNEQFF
j_call: TRBJ1-4; v_call: TRBV28; clone_size: -; d_call: -; cdr3_nt: TGTGCCAGCAGTTTAAGCCAGGGTCGCGAAAAACTGTTTTTT; cdr3_aa: CASSLSQGREKLFF
j_call: TRBJ2-5; v_call: TRBV2; clone_size: few; d_call: TRBD2; cdr3_nt: TGTGCCAGCAGTGGGACTAGCGGGGGAGCGGAGACCCAGTACTTC; cdr3_aa: CASSGTSGGAETQYF
j_call: TRBJ2-7; v_call: TRBV5-1; clone_size: many; d_call: TRBD1; cdr3_nt: TGCGCCAGCAGCTCACAGGGGGACTACGAGCAGTACTTC; cdr3_aa: CASSSQGDYEQYF
j_call: TRBJ1-4; v_call: TRBV6-5; clone_size: few; d_call: -; cdr3_nt: TGTGCCAGCAGTTACTCGTCCGGGACCCTGTTTTTT; cdr3_aa: CASSYSSGTLFF
j_call: TRBJ2-3; v_call: TRBV9; clone_size: few; d_call: TRBD2; cdr3_nt: TGTGCCAGCACCATAGGAGGGAGCGGGGTTACAGATACGCAGTATTTT; cdr3_aa: CASTIGGSGVTDTQYF
j_call: TRBJ2-7; v_call: TRBV11-2; clone_size: -; d_call: -; cdr3_nt: TGTGCCAGCAGCCTGGGTTGGTCCGAAACCCAGCAGTACTTC; cdr3_aa: CASSLGWSETQQYF
j_call: TRBJ2-5; v_call: TRBV5-1; clone_size: -; d_call: -; cdr3_nt: TGCGCCAGCAGCCCCCTAGGAGGGCCCAACCAAGAGACCCAGTACTTC; cdr3_aa: CASSPLGGPNQETQYF
j_call: TRBJ1-3; v_call: TRBV28; clone_size: -; d_call: TRBD1; cdr3_nt: TGTGCCAGCCGGACAGGCGGAAACACCATATATTTT; cdr3_aa: CASRTGGNTIYF
j_call: TRBJ2-1; v_call: TRBV12-3/TRBV12-4; clone_size: many; d_call: -; cdr3_nt: TGTGCCAGCAGTTTAGCGTCGAAGAGTGAGCAGTTCTTC; cdr3_aa: CASSLASKSEQFF
j_call: TRBJ2-1; v_call: TRBV14; clone_size: -; d_call: -; cdr3_nt: TGTGCCAGCAGCCAAGATCCTGGACAGCACAATGAGCAGTTCTTC; cdr3_aa: CASSQDPGQHNEQFF
j_call: TRBJ2-3; v_call: TRBV12-3/TRBV12-4; clone_size: many; d_call: TRBD1; cdr3_nt: TGTGCCAGCATCGACAGGGGGCGCACAGATACGCAGTATTTT; cdr3_aa: CASIDRGRTDTQYF
j_call: TRBJ2-3; v_call: TRBV18; clone_size: many; d_call: -; cdr3_nt: TGTGCCAGTAGTACAGGGCCAGATACGCAGTATTTT; cdr3_aa: CASSTGPDTQYF
j_call: TRBJ2-7; v_call: TRBV2; clone_size: many; d_call: -; cdr3_nt: TGTGCCAGCAGTGAAGCCGACGAGCAGTACTTC; cdr3_aa: CASSEADEQYF
j_call: TRBJ1-4; v_call: TRBV12-5; clone_size: -; d_call: -; cdr3_nt: TGTGCTAGTGGAGTGTACAGGTCAACTAATGAAAAACTGTTTTTT; cdr3_aa: CASGVYRSTNEKLFF
j_call: TRBJ2-1; v_call: TRBV13; clone_size: -; d_call: -; cdr3_nt: TGTGCCAGCAGCCTCCGGAGGTCACATGAGCAGTTCTTC; cdr3_aa: CASSLRRSHEQFF
j_call: TRBJ2-1; v_call: TRBV5-1; clone_size: few; d_call: -; cdr3_nt: TGCGCCAGCAGCCCTGGAGTCACTGGGTTGAATGAGCAGTTCTTC; cdr3_aa: CASSPGVTGLNEQFF
j_call: TRBJ2-2; v_call: TRBV15; clone_size: -; d_call: -; cdr3_nt: TGTGCCACCAGCAGAGAACTAGCTGGGGGCGGGGAGCTGTTTTTT; cdr3_aa: CATSRELAGGGELFF
j_call: TRBJ1-1; v_call: TRBV5-1; clone_size: -; d_call: -; cdr3_nt: TGCGCCAGCAGCTTGGGGTATGGCGGGACTCAATCTGAAGCTTTCTTT; cdr3_aa: CASSLGYGGTQSEAFF
j_call: TRBJ2-3; v_call: TRBV4-3; clone_size: -; d_call: -; cdr3_nt: TGCGCCAGCAGCCAAGACGGAGCGGTTCCTAGCACAGATACGCAGTATTTT; cdr3_aa: CASSQDGAVPSTDTQYF
j_call: TRBJ2-7; v_call: TRBV20-1; clone_size: few; d_call: TRBD1; cdr3_nt: TGCAGTGCCAACCGGGACAGCCAGGCCTTAAGCTCCTACGAGCAGTACTTC; cdr3_aa: CSANRDSQALSSYEQYF
j_call: TRBJ2-7; v_call: TRBV6-1; clone_size: -; d_call: -; cdr3_nt: TGTGCCAGCAGTGCACAGGGGGGGCGCTACGAGCAGTACTTC; cdr3_aa: CASSAQGGRYEQYF
j_call: TRBJ2-2; v_call: TRBV20-1; clone_size: few; d_call: -; cdr3_nt: TGCAGTGCTGACAGGTCAAGCGGGGAGCTGTTTTTT; cdr3_aa: CSADRSSGELFF
j_call: TRBJ1-2; v_call: TRBV3-1; clone_size: few; d_call: TRBD1; cdr3_nt: TGTGCCAGCAGCGCCGGGACAGGGACCTATGGCTACACCTTC; cdr3_aa: CASSAGTGTYGYTF
j_call: TRBJ2-1; v_call: TRBV20-1; clone_size: few; d_call: TRBD2; cdr3_nt: TGCAGTGCCCTTGGGGCTAGCGGGTCAGAAGAGAGCGATGAGCAGTTCTTC; cdr3_aa: CSALGASGSEESDEQFF
j_call: TRBJ2-2; v_call: TRBV12-3/TRBV12-4; clone_size: many; d_call: -; cdr3_nt: TGTGCCAGCAGTTTACTACCCTCAGGCACCGGGGAGCTGTTTTTT; cdr3_aa: CASSLLPSGTGELFF
j_call: TRBJ2-1; v_call: TRBV6-2/TRBV6-3; clone_size: -; d_call: -; cdr3_nt: TGTGCCAGCACATTCAGGGGTTGGGGGAATGAGCAGTTCTTC; cdr3_aa: CASTFRGWGNEQFF
j_call: TRBJ2-5; v_call: TRBV7-2; clone_size: -; d_call: -; cdr3_nt: TGTGCCAGCGAGCGCGGGATCCAAGAGACCCAGTACTTC; cdr3_aa: CASERGIQETQYF
j_call: TRBJ2-3; v_call: TRBV29-1; clone_size: -; d_call: -; cdr3_nt: TGCAGCGTTGGGCGGGACGCCACAGATACGCAGTATTTT; cdr3_aa: CSVGRDATDTQYF